This T cell receptor beta chain is drawn from a study of preoperative IRX-2 immunotherapy in early breast cancer. This clone was counted only a few times. Germline-derived CDR1 and CDR2 are SGHNT and YENEEA. CDR3 length equals 16 residues. The germline V and J ends were trimmed by 0 bases and 4 bases, with 15 bases remaining between them. TCRdb's copy holds only in-frame clones and misses some; the assay was immunoSEQ multiplex PCR. The sample shows 30,000 or so clones, about four fifths of them seen only once. Noted treatment: preoperative locoregional IRX-2 cytokine immunotherapy. Preoperative locoregional IRX-2 cytokine immunotherapy was tested in the phase Ib source study.

The rearrangement uses TRBV11-3 and TRBJ1-2, with a possible D match to TRBD1 (6 bases). This sample was taken from a patient treated with IRX-2 immunotherapy. The TCR was taken from a human donor with breast cancer. CDR3 amino acids: CASSLDPVGGSYGYTF. DNA for the CDR3: TGTGCCAGCAGCTTAGACCCCGTGGGGGGCAGCTATGGCTACACCTTC.